Listed below are T cell receptor beta chains from one sample, sequenced in a study of radiotherapy plus CTLA-4 blockade in lung cancer. Data came from immunoSEQ multiplex PCR; TCRdb stores just in-frame clones and leaves some out. This sample has roughly 59,000 clones, with 70% to 80% found just once. This specimen consisted of peripheral blood, obtained from a patient treated with radiotherapy plus ipilimumab. These receptor sequences come from a human donor with non-small cell lung cancer whose response to radiotherapy plus ipilimumab could not be evaluated. The CDR3 runs from the conserved cysteine through the conserved F or W. D genes are given only for firm matches. Only some rows state a clone size, as once, few, many or a class for expanded clones.

DNA	CDR3	size	V	J	D	length
TGCGCCAGCAGCCAAGATCTCCCCCGGGACATTTCCAATCAGCCCCAGCATTTT	CASSQDLPRDISNQPQHF	.	TRBV4-1	TRBJ1-5	.	18
TGTGCCAGCAGCGAGGCTTGGGAGCAGTACTTC	CASSEAWEQYF	few	TRBV6-5	TRBJ2-7	.	11
TGTGCCAGCAGTTTAGCCCCGGGACTAACAGGGTTCGATCAGCCCCAGCATTTT	CASSLAPGLTGFDQPQHF	few	TRBV28	TRBJ1-5	.	18
TGTGCCAGCACCCTCGGGTTCCATAGCAATCAGCCCCAGCATTTT	CASTLGFHSNQPQHF	many	TRBV2	TRBJ1-5	.	15
TGCGCCAGCAGCTTTACAGGGCCGAACACTGAAGCTTTCTTT	CASSFTGPNTEAFF	.	TRBV5-1	TRBJ1-1	.	14
TGTGCCACCAGCACAACCGGGACTAGCGGTTTTATCTACAATGAGCAGTTCTTC	CATSTTGTSGFIYNEQFF	many	TRBV15	TRBJ2-1	TRBD2	18
TGTGCCAGCAGCTTTACGGGACAGAGCTACGAGCAGTACTTC	CASSFTGQSYEQYF	.	TRBV7-9	TRBJ2-7	TRBD1	14
TGTGCCAGCAGTTACTCGGCAGGGAGGCATGAAAAACTGTTTTTT	CASSYSAGRHEKLFF	few	TRBV6-5	TRBJ1-4	.	15
TGTGCCAGCAGCCTACGGACAGGGAATGGCTACACCTTC	CASSLRTGNGYTF	.	TRBV7-9	TRBJ1-2	TRBD1	13
TGTGCCAGTAGTCCCTGGACAGCCTATGGCTACACCTTC	CASSPWTAYGYTF	few	TRBV19	TRBJ1-2	.	13
TGTGCCAGCCATCTCGGCCCGGGACAGGGGGCAGATACGCAGTATTTT	CASHLGPGQGADTQYF	.	TRBV2	TRBJ2-3	TRBD1	16